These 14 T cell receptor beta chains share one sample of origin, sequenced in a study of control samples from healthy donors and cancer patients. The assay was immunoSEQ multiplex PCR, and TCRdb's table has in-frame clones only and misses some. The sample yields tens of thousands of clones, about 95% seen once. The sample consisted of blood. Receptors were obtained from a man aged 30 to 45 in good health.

CDR3: CASSYRTSAKERGGYTF. Here the CDR3 DNA reads TGTGCCAGCAGTTACCGCACCAGTGCCAAGGAGAGAGGAGGCTACACCTTC. V gene TRBV6-2 or TRBV6-3 combines with J gene TRBJ1-2; D remains ambiguous. This CDR3 region has 17 residues. The V and J ends lost 2 bases and 8 bases respectively, with 24 bases between them. Germline CDR1 is MNHEY and CDR2 is SVGEGT.

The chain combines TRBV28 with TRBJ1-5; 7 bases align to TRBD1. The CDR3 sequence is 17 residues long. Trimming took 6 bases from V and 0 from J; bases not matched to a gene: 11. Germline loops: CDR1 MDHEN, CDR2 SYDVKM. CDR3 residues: CASSPIQGGYSNQPQHF. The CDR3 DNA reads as TGTGCCAGCAGCCCGATCCAGGGGGGATATAGCAATCAGCCCCAGCATTTT.

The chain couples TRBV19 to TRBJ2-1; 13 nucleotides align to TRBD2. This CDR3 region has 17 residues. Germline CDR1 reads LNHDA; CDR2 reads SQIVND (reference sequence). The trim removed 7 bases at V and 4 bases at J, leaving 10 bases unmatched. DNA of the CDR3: TGTGCCAGTACACCGACTAGCGGGGGGACACGTTACAATGAGCAGTTCTTC. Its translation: CASTPTSGGTRYNEQFF.

The CDR3 loop reads CASSRTGTNTEAFF. CDR3 coding DNA: TGCGCCAGCAGCCGTACAGGGACGAACACTGAAGCTTTCTTT. This chain connects TRBV5-1 to TRBJ1-1, with D perhaps TRBD1 (6 bases). The CDR3 is made up of 14 amino acids. The germline gives CDR1 SGHRS, CDR2 YFSETQ. Trimming left V 4 bases short and J 1 base short, with 11 bases between.

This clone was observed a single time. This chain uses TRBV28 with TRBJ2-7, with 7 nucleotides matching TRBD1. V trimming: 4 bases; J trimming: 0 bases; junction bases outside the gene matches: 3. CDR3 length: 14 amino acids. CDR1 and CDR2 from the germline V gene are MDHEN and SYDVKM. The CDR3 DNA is TGTGCCAGCAGTTGGGCAGGGGGCTCCTACGAGCAGTACTTC. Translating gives CASSWAGGSYEQYF.

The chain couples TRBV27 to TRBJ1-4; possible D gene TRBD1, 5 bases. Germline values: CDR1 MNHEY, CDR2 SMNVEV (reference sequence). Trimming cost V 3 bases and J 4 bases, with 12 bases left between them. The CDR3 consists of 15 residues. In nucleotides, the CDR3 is TGTGCCAGCAGTTTCTCCGGACACCTTAATGAAAAACTGTTTTTT. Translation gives CASSFSGHLNEKLFF.

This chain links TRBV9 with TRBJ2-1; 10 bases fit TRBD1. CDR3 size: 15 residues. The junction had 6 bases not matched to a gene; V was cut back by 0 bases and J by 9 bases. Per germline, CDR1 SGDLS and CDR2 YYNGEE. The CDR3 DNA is TGTGCCAGCAGCGTAGAGCCGGACAGGGGGGGTGAGCAGTTCTTC. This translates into CASSVEPDRGGEQFF.

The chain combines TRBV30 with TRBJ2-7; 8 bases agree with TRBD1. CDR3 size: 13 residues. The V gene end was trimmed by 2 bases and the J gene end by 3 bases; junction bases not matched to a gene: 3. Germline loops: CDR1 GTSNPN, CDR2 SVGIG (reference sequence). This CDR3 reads CAWSPGQDYEQYF. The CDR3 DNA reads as TGTGCCTGGAGTCCGGGACAGGACTACGAGCAGTACTTC. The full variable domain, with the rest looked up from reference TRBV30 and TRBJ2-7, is SQTIHQWPATLVQPVGSPLSLECTVEGTSNPNLYWYRQAAGRGLQLLFYSVGIGQISSEVPQNLSASRPQDRQFILSSKKLLLSDSGFYLCAWSPGQDYEQYFGPGTRLTVT.

The CDR3 loop is CASSPASGSSYNEQFF. The CDR3 nucleotides are TGTGCCAGCAGCCCGGCTAGCGGTAGCTCCTACAATGAGCAGTTCTTC. This chain links TRBV5-4 with TRBJ2-1, with 7 nucleotides matching TRBD2. This CDR3 comprises 16 residues. Germline loops: CDR1 SGHNT, CDR2 YYREEE (reference sequence). The J segment lost 0 bases and the V segment lost 4 bases, leaving 7 bases of the junction unmatched.

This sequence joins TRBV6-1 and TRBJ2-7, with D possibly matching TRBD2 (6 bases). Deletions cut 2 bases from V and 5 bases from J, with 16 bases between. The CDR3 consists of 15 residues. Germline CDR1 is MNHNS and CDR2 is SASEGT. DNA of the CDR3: TGTGCCAGCAGTGAACGGCGGGAAATAAGGGACGAGCAGTACTTC. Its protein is CASSERREIRDEQYF.

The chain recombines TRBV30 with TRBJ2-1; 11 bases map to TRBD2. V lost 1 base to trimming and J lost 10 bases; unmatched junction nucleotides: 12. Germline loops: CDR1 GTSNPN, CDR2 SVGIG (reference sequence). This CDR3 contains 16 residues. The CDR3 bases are TGTGCCTGGAGTGGAGGGACTAGCGGTTCTATCCGGGAGCAGTTCTTC. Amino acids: CAWSGGTSGSIREQFF.

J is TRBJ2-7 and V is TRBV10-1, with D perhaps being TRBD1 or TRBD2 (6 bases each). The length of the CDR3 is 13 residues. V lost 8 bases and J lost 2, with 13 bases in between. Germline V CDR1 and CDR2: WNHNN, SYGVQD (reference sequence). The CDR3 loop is CASGGGFAYEQYF. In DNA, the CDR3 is TGCGCCAGCGGAGGGGGTTTCGCCTACGAGCAGTACTTC.

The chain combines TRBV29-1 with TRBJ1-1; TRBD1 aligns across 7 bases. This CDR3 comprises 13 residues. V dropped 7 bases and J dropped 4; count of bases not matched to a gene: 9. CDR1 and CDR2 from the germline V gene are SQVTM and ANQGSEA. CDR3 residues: CSAARDSFTEAFF. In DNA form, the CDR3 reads TGCAGCGCCGCCCGGGACAGTTTCACTGAAGCTTTCTTT.

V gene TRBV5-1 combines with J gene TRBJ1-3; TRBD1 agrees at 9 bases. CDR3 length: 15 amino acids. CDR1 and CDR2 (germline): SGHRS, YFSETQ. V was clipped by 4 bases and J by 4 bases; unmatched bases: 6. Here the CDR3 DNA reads TGCGCCAGCAGCGTAGGGACAGGGAAAGGAAACACCATATATTTT. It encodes CASSVGTGKGNTIYF.